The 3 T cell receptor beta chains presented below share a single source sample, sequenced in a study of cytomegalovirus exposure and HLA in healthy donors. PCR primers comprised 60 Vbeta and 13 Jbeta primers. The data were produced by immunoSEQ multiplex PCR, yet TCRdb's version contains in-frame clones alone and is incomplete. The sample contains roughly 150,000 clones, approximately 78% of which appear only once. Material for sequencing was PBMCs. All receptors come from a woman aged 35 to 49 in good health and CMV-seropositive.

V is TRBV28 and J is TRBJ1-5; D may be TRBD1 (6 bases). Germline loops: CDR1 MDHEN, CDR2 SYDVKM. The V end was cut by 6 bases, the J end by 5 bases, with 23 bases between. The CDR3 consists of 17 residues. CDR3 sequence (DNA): TGTGCCAGCAGGCCACAAACCGGGACAACCGGTTATCAGCCCCAGCATTTT. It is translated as CASRPQTGTTGYQPQHF. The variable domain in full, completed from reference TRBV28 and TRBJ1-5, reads DVKVTQSSRYLVKRTGEKVFLECVQDMDHENMFWYRQDPGLGLRLIYFSYDVKMKEKGDIPEGYSVSREKKERFSLILESASTNQTSMYLCASRPQTGTTGYQPQHFGDGTRLSIL.

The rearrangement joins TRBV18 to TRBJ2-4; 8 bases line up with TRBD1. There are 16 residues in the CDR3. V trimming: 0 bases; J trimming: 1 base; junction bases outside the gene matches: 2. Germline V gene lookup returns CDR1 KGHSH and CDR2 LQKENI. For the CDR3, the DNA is TGTGCCAGCTCACCACCGCGACAGGGGGCCAAAAACATTCAGTACTTC. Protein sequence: CASSPPRQGAKNIQYF.

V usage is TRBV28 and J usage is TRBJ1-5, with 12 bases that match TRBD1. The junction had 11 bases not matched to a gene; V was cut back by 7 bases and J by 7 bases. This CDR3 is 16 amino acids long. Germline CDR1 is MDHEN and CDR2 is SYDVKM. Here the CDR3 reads CASTHQGTGGRQPQHF. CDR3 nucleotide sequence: TGTGCCAGCACGCACCAGGGGACAGGGGGCAGGCAGCCCCAGCATTTT.